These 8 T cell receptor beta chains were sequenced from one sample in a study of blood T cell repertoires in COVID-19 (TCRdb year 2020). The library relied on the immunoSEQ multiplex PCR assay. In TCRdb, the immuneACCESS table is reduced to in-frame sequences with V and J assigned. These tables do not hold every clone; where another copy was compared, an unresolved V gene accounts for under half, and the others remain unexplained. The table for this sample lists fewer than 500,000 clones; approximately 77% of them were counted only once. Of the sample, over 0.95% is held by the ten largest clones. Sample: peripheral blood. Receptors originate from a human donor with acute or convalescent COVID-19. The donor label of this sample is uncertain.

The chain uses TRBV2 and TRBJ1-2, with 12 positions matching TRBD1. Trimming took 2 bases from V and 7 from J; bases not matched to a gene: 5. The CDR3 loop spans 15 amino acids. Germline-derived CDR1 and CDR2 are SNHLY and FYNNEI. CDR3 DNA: TGTGCCAGCAGTGAATCGGGACAGGGGGCGCGTGGCTACACCTTC. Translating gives CASSESGQGARGYTF.

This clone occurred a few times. Here the CDR3 DNA reads TGCGCCAGCAGTGAGCGGTCGGTGGGGGGATCTGGAAACACCATATATTTT. Protein: CASSERSVGGSGNTIYF. The rearrangement uses TRBV10-2 and TRBJ1-3; D is possibly TRBD1 (5 bases). Trimming removed 2 bases at V and 1 base at J, with 15 bases between. Germline-derived CDR1 and CDR2 are WSHSY and SAAADI. The CDR3 length is 17 residues.

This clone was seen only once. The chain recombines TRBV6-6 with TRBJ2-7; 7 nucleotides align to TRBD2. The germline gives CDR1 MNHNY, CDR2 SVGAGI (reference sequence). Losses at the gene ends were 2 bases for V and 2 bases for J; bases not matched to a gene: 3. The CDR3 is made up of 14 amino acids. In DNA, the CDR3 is TGTGCCAGCAGTTACAATCGGGGGGCCTACGAGCAGTACTTC. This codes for CASSYNRGAYEQYF.

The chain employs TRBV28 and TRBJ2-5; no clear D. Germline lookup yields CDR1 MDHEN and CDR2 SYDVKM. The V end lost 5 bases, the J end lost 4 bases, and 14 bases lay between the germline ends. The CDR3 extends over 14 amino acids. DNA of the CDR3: TGTGCCAGCAGTCTCCCTAGTAATTCAGAGACCCAGTACTTC. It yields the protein CASSLPSNSETQYF.

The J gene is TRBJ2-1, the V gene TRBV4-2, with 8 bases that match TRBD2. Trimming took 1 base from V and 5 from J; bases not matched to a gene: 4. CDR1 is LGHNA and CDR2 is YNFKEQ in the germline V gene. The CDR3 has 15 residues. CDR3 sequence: CASSQVLADDNEQFF. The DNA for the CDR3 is TGTGCCAGCAGCCAAGTACTAGCGGACGACAATGAGCAGTTCTTC.

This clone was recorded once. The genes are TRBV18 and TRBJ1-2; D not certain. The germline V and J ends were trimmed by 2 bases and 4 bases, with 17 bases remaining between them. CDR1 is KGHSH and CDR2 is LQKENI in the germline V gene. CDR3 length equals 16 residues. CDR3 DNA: TGTGCCAGCTCACCATCCCTGGACTCGCCCCTCTATGGCTACACCTTC. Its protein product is CASSPSLDSPLYGYTF.

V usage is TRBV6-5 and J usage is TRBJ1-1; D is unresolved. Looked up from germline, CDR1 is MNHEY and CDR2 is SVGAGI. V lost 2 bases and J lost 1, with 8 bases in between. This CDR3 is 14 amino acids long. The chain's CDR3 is CASSYNGENTEAFF. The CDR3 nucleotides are TGTGCCAGCAGTTACAACGGGGAGAACACTGAAGCTTTCTTT.

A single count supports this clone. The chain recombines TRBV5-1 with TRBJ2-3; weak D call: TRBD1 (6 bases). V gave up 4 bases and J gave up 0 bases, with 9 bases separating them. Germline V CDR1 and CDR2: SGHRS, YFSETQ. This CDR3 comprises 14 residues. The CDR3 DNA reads TGCGCCAGCAGCCCAGACAGGAGCACAGATACGCAGTATTTT. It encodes CASSPDRSTDTQYF.